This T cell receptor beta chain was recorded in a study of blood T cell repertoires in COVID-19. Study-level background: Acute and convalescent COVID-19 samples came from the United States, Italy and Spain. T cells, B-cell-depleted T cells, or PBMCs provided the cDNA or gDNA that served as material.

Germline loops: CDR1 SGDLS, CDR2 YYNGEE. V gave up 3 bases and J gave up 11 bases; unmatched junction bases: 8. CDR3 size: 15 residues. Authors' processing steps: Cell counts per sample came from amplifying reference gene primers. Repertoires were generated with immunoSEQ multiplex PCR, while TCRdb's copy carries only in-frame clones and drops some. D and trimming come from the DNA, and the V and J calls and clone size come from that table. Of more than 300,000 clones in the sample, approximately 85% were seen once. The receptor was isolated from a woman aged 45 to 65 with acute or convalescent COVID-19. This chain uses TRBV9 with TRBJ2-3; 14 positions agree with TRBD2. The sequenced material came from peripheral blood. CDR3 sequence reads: CASSATGLAGGEQYF. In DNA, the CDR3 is TGTGCCAGCAGCGCCACCGGACTAGCGGGAGGAGAGCAGTATTTT.